Below are 17 T cell receptor beta chains sequenced from a single sample in a study of technical replicates of blood from several donors. Repertoires were generated with immunoSEQ multiplex PCR, while TCRdb's copy carries only in-frame clones and drops some. Of roughly 14,000 clones detected, approximately 80% appear once; the ten largest clones hold around 12%. What was sequenced was PBMCs. The receptors come from a human donor in good health.

The rearrangement uses TRBV5-8 and TRBJ1-1, with 8 bases aligning to TRBD1. CDR3 length: 14 residues. V shed 0 bases, J shed 5 bases, and the junction held 3 bases outside the gene matches. Germline V gene sequence: CDR1 SGHTS, CDR2 YDEGEE. As DNA, the CDR3 is TGTGCCAGCAGCTTGGAACAGGGGGGTACTGAAGCTTTCTTT. It translates to CASSLEQGGTEAFF.

The V call is TRBV6-1, the J call TRBJ2-5; possibly TRBD1 for D (6 bases). The CDR3 has 14 amino acids. The V gene lost 2 bases and the J gene lost 2 bases, with 9 bases spanning the gap. CDR1 is MNHNS, CDR2 SASEGT, per germline. The CDR3 protein is CASSEFRGQETQYF. Here the CDR3 DNA reads TGTGCCAGCAGTGAATTTAGGGGGCAAGAGACCCAGTACTTC.

The J gene is TRBJ2-1, the V gene TRBV4-1; 8 bases agree with TRBD2. V was pared by 3 bases and J by 0 bases, with 1 base of the junction left unmatched. In germline, CDR1 is MGHRA, CDR2 YSYEKL. The CDR3 extends over 15 amino acids. CDR3 nucleotide sequence: TGCGCCAGCAGCCAGAGCGGGAGCTCCTACAATGAGCAGTTCTTC. This codes for CASSQSGSSYNEQFF.

This chain uses TRBV5-1 with TRBJ2-7, with TRBD2 matching 8 bases. Germline V CDR1 and CDR2: SGHRS, YFSETQ. The CDR3 has 17 amino acids. The V gene end was trimmed by 0 bases and the J gene end by 0 bases; junction bases not matched to a gene: 8. The CDR3 region is CASSLGVGGDPSYEQYF. The CDR3 bases are TGCGCCAGCAGCTTGGGGGTCGGGGGGGACCCCTCCTACGAGCAGTACTTC.

The rearrangement joins TRBV6-5 to TRBJ2-3, with TRBD2 as a possible D gene (6 bases). This CDR3 has 15 amino acids. CDR1 and CDR2 from the germline V gene are MNHEY and SVGAGI. V was clipped by 5 bases and J by 1 base, with 13 bases between them. This chain's CDR3 is CASSRTSIGTDTQYF. The CDR3 DNA reads TGTGCCAGCAGTCGAACTAGCATAGGCACAGATACGCAGTATTTT.

The chain carries TRBV29-1 and TRBJ2-3, with TRBD2 as a possible D gene (6 bases). V was clipped by 3 bases and J by 0 bases, with 10 bases between them. Germline assignment: CDR1 SQVTM and CDR2 ANQGSEA. This CDR3 has 14 residues. This CDR3 reads CSVDGAGSTDTQYF. As DNA, the CDR3 is TGCAGCGTTGATGGGGCGGGAAGCACAGATACGCAGTATTTT.

The V call is TRBV9, the J call TRBJ1-1; tentatively, D is TRBD1 (6 bases). V lost 0 bases and J 8 bases, leaving 14 bases between the germline ends. Germline assignment: CDR1 SGDLS and CDR2 YYNGEE. The CDR3 covers 14 residues. Written as DNA, the CDR3 is TGTGCCAGCAGCGTAGGTACAGGGCCTGGAGAAGCTTTCTTT. Translation: CASSVGTGPGEAFF.

V usage is TRBV11-2 and J usage is TRBJ2-7; D unclear. V dropped 0 bases and J dropped 3 bases, with 6 bases sitting between them. Germline values: CDR1 SGHAT, CDR2 FQNNGV. This CDR3 is 13 amino acids long. Written as DNA, the CDR3 is TGTGCCAGCAGCTTAGAGGCAGACTACGAGCAGTACTTC. This translates into CASSLEADYEQYF.

The CDR3 reads CATTQGTGAFLGTDTQYF. The CDR3 coding sequence is TGTGCCACCACCCAGGGGACAGGGGCGTTTTTGGGCACAGATACGCAGTATTTT. The rearrangement links TRBV2 to TRBJ2-3; 10 nucleotides align to TRBD1. Germline CDR1 and CDR2: SNHLY and FYNNEI. Trimming removed 10 bases from V and 1 base from J; junction bases left unmatched: 17. The CDR3 is 18 amino acids.

This chain joins TRBV5-1 and TRBJ2-1, with a possible D match to TRBD1 (5 bases). CDR1 is SGHRS and CDR2 is YFSETQ in the germline V gene. V lost 1 base and J 3 bases, leaving 17 bases between the germline ends. This CDR3 comprises 17 residues. The CDR3 here is CASSLWGGSDNYNEQFF. The DNA of the CDR3 is TGCGCCAGCAGCTTGTGGGGTGGCTCGGACAACTACAATGAGCAGTTCTTC.

This sequence joins TRBV27 and TRBJ1-1, with D possibly matching TRBD1 (5 bases). Trimming stripped 8 bases from V and 4 bases from J, with 17 bases between. CDR1 is MNHEY and CDR2 is SMNVEV in the germline V gene (reference sequence). There are 14 residues in the CDR3. Written as DNA, the CDR3 is TGTGCCAGCGGCAAACAGGCTCCGGGCACTGAAGCTTTCTTT. Amino acids: CASGKQAPGTEAFF.

V is TRBV6-4 and J is TRBJ2-1; 11 bases agree with TRBD2. This CDR3 has 15 residues. Per germline, CDR1 MRHNA and CDR2 SNTAGT. The ends lost 3 bases at V and 9 bases at J; junction bases unmatched: 7. The CDR3 DNA follows: TGTGCCAGCAGTGAACTAGCGGGAGATGGCGGTGAGCAGTTCTTC. It codes for CASSELAGDGGEQFF.

The rearrangement links TRBV7-9 to TRBJ2-3; D is unresolved. The CDR3 extends over 14 amino acids. Trimming took off 5 bases at V and 2 bases at J, with 11 bases between the two ends. CDR1 is SEHNR, CDR2 FQNEAQ, per germline (reference sequence). The CDR3 DNA sequence: TGTGCCAGCAGCCCTACCGGGTCCACAGATACGCAGTATTTT. This encodes CASSPTGSTDTQYF. The whole variable domain, remainder taken from reference TRBV7-9 and TRBJ2-3, is DTGVSQNPRHKITKRGQNVTFRCDPISEHNRLYWYRQTLGQGPEFLTYFQNEAQLEKSRLLSDRFSAERPKGSFSTLEIQRTEQGDSAMYLCASSPTGSTDTQYFGPGTRLTVL.

The rearrangement links TRBV6-1 to TRBJ1-1; D is ambiguous. Looked up from germline, CDR1 is MNHNS and CDR2 is SASEGT. V dropped 0 bases and J dropped 6 bases, with 17 bases sitting between them. This CDR3 has 16 residues. The CDR3 sequence is CASSEAPDMHYPEAFF. CDR3 nucleotides: TGTGCCAGCAGTGAAGCTCCAGACATGCATTACCCTGAAGCTTTCTTT.

The rearrangement joins TRBV5-5 to TRBJ2-6, with D tentatively TRBD2 (5 bases). V was shortened by 4 bases and J by 0 bases, with 14 bases between the two germline ends. The CDR3 is 17 amino acids. The germline gives CDR1 SGHKS, CDR2 YYEKEE (reference sequence). CDR3 sequence reads: CASSRTSTTSGANVLTF. In DNA, the CDR3 is TGTGCCAGCAGCAGGACTTCTACCACCTCTGGGGCCAACGTCCTGACTTTC.

This clone was seen only once. V is TRBV5-1 and J is TRBJ2-5, with a possible D match to TRBD1 (7 bases). This CDR3 contains 14 residues. Trimming left V 7 bases short and J 5 bases short, with 18 bases between. Germline values: CDR1 SGHRS, CDR2 YFSETQ. Here the CDR3 DNA reads TGCGCCAGCGGACAGGAGGGGACCATGGAGACCCAGTACTTC. Encoded protein: CASGQEGTMETQYF.

This clone has a handful of counts. The chain employs TRBV11-2 and TRBJ2-1; D perhaps matches TRBD1 (6 bases). This CDR3 is 13 amino acids long. V lost 6 bases and J 3 bases, leaving 9 bases between the germline ends. CDR1 and CDR2 (germline): SGHAT, FQNNGV. CDR3 nucleotides: TGTGCCAGCAGACAGGGCAGCTACAATGAGCAGTTCTTC. This codes for CASRQGSYNEQFF.